Listed below are T cell receptor beta chains from one sample, sequenced in a study of a mutant IDH1 vaccine in newly diagnosed glioma. Profiling relied on immunoSEQ multiplex PCR, and the TCRdb table lists in-frame clones only, not all of them. The table shows about 60,000 clones, with 84% occurring only once. No cognate antigen is known for these TCRs. The starting material was PBMCs, obtained from a glioma patient whose treatment included an IDH1 peptide vaccine. These receptors were obtained from a man between 25 and 39 years old with glioma. The CDR3 runs from the conserved cysteine through the conserved F or W.

V: TRBV29-1
CDR3: CSVEWGFSTEAFF

V: TRBV4-1
CDR3: CASSRWTGGNQPQHF

V: TRBV6-5
CDR3: CASSDGTSSYEQYF

V: TRBV10-1
CDR3: CASSESGIGGYTF

V: TRBV5-8
CDR3: CASSLGQGGNQPQHF

V: TRBV4-1
CDR3: CASIPGTSLSTDTQYF

V: TRBV27
CDR3: CASRGSYGSTDTQYF

V: TRBV19
CDR3: CASRHRDGDEQYF

V: TRBV5-1
CDR3: CASSLEPISSYNSPLHF

V: TRBV7-9
CDR3: CASSRSGNLTNEKLFF

V: TRBV7-9
CDR3: CASSLGQGSGNTIYF

V: TRBV2
CDR3: CAGSRRDGGLNEKLFF

V: TRBV6-5
CDR3: CASSYSKAGPTYEQYF

V: TRBV28
CDR3: CASSLSGTESSYNSPLHF

V: TRBV27
CDR3: CASSDSTDTQYF

V: TRBV5-6
CDR3: CASSFFQGRNTEAFF

V: TRBV5-5
CDR3: CASSSPGRKDNEKLFF

V: TRBV6-5
CDR3: CASSFRGTGDEQYF

V: TRBV19
CDR3: CASSTSFWSASSYNEQFF

V: TRBV15
CDR3: CATSSGQGKGYTF

V: TRBV5-1
CDR3: CASSWEGGQSGNTIYF

V: TRBV28
CDR3: CASSFWGQVAEEQYF

V: TRBV15
CDR3: CATSYDRVGYEQYF

V: TRBV30
CDR3: CAWSPRNWDEKLFF

V: TRBV11-2
CDR3: CASSLVYRGNYGYTF

V: TRBV4-1
CDR3: CASSLIGGSGYEQYF

V: TRBV19
CDR3: CASSKGTHTEAFF

V: TRBV5-6
CDR3: CASSPRGGVLAKNIQYF

V: TRBV14
CDR3: CASSPVGRNEQFF

V: TRBV6-4
CDR3: CASSDSQGADTQYF

V: TRBV6-5
CDR3: CASSYTGGRNEKLFF

V: TRBV5-1
CDR3: CASSLTTNQPQHF

V: TRBV13
CDR3: CASSLLPFYGYTF

V: TRBV18
CDR3: CASSPVGQGRTDTQYF

V: TRBV6-5
CDR3: CASRRDRGPNEQYF

V: TRBV7-9
CDR3: CASSRLDRSPEQYF

V: TRBV7-9
CDR3: CASSPAQYEQYF

V: TRBV5-4
CDR3: CASSSWTSGLNTEAFF

V: TRBV5-4
CDR3: CASPGLSGSASEQFF

V: TRBV13
CDR3: CASSSDSYNEQFF

V: TRBV5-1
CDR3: CASTLYNEQFF

V: TRBV19
CDR3: CASSITPVVSTGLLLSYEQYF

V: TRBV7-9
CDR3: CASSQGASTDTQYF

V: TRBV10-1
CDR3: CASSLGLQETQYF

V: TRBV18
CDR3: CASSPTGTGDLAGELFF

V: TRBV30
CDR3: CAWKDSWTVNTEAFF

V: TRBV7-9
CDR3: CASSFPFAEQYF

V: TRBV27
CDR3: CASSARQGVRSPLHF

V: TRBV5-1
CDR3: CASSSWETQYF

V: TRBV11-2
CDR3: CASSDRATYEQYF

V: TRBV28
CDR3: CASRASTVRTRSYNSPLHF

V: TRBV18
CDR3: CASSPPTGHNTEAFF

V: TRBV7-9
CDR3: CASSPGQGLDEQYF

V: TRBV15
CDR3: CATSRDNRGEGYTF

V: TRBV30
CDR3: CAWSRLAGEHEQYF

V: TRBV5-6
CDR3: CASSLEVKRYTQYF

V: TRBV5-1
CDR3: CASSSEMNTEAFF

V: TRBV5-1
CDR3: CASSLSRDEVYTF

V: TRBV15
CDR3: CATSRGQWQGAYEQYF

V: TRBV27
CDR3: CASSGGSSYNSPLHF